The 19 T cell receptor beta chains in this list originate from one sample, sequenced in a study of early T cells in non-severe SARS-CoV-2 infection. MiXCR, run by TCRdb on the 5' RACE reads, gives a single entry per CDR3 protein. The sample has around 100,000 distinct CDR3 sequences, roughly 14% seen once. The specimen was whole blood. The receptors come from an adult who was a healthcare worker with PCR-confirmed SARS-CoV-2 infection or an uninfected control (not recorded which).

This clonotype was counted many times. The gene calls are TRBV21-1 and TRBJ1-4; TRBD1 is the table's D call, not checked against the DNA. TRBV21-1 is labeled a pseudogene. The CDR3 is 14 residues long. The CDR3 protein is CASSSGPPAEKLFF. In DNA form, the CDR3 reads TGTGCCAGCTCTTCCGGTCCGCCCGCCGAAAAACTGTTTTTT.

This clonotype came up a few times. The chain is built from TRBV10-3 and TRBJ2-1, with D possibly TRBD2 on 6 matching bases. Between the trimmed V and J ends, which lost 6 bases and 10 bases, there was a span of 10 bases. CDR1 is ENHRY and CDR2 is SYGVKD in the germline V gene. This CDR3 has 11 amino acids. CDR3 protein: CAIRARGEQFF. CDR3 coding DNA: TGTGCCATCAGAGCGCGGGGCGAGCAGTTCTTC.

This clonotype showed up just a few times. The CDR3 DNA reads as TGTGCCAGCAGCTTAGAGTACTCTGGAAACACCATATATTTT. It translates to CASSLEYSGNTIYF. The chain joins TRBV11-2 to TRBJ1-3; D ambiguous. The CDR3 covers 14 residues. Trimming cost V 0 bases and J 0 bases, with 3 bases left between them. Germline CDR1 reads SGHAT; CDR2 reads FQNNGV.

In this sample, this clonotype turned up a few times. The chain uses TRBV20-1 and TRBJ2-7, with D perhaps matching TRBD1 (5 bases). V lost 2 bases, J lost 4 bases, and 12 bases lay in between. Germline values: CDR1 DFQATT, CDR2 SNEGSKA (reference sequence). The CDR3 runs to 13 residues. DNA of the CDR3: TGCAGTGCTAGACCGACAGTGGTGTACGAGCAGTACTTC. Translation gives CSARPTVVYEQYF.

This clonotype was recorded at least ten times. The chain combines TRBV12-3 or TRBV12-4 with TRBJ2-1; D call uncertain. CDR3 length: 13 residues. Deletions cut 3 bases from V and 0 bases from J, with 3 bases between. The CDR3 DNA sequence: TGTGCCAGCAGTTTTGGCTCCTACAATGAGCAGTTCTTC. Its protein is CASSFGSYNEQFF.

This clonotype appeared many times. The DNA for the CDR3 is TGCAGCGCTAACTCGGACGGGGTCAATGAGCAGTTCTTC. Protein product: CSANSDGVNEQFF. The chain couples TRBV29-1 to TRBJ2-1, with D perhaps TRBD2 (5 bases). The CDR3 totals 13 residues. Germline V lookup: CDR1 SQVTM, CDR2 ANQGSEA. Trimming stripped 7 bases from V and 6 bases from J, with 16 bases between.

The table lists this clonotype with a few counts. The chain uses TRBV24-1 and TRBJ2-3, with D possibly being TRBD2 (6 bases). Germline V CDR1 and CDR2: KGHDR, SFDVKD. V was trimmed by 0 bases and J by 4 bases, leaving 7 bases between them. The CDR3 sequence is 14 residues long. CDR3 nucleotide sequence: TGTGCCACCAGTGATTTGTGGAGGGCAGATACGCAGTATTTT. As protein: CATSDLWRADTQYF.

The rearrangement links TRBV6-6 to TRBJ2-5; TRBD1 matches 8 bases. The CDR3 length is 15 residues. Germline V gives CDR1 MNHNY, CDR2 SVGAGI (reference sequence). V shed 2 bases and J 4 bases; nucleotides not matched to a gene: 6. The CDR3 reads CASSYGDRGRETQYF. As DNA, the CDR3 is TGTGCCAGCAGTTACGGAGACAGGGGACGAGAGACCCAGTACTTC.

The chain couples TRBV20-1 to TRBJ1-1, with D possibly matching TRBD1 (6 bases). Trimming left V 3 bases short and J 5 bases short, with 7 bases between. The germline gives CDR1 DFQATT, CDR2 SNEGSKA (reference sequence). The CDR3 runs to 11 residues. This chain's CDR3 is CSARDRTEAFF. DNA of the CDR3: TGCAGTGCTAGGGACAGAACTGAAGCTTTCTTT.

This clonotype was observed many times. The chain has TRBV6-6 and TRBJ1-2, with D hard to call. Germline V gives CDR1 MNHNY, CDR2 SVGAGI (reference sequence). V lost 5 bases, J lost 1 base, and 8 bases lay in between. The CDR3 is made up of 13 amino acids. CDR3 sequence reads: CASSPAVNYGYTF. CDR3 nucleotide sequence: TGTGCCAGCAGTCCGGCAGTTAACTATGGCTACACCTTC.

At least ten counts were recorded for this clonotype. CDR3 residues: CASSYEAGDLSSDTQYF. The CDR3 bases are TGTGCCAGCAGTTACGAAGCGGGAGACCTCAGTAGCGATACGCAGTATTTT. This chain uses TRBV6-2 or TRBV6-3 with TRBJ2-3; 8 positions agree with TRBD2. This CDR3 has 17 residues. V trimming: 2 bases; J trimming: 6 bases; junction bases outside the gene matches: 13. CDR1 is MNHEY, CDR2 SVGEGT, per germline.

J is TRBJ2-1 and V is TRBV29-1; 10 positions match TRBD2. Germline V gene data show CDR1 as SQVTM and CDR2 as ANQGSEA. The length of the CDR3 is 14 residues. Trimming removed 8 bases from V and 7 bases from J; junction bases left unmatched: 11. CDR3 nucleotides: TGCAGCCTACTTAGCGGGAGGCAGAGGAATGAGCAGTTCTTC. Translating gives CSLLSGRQRNEQFF.

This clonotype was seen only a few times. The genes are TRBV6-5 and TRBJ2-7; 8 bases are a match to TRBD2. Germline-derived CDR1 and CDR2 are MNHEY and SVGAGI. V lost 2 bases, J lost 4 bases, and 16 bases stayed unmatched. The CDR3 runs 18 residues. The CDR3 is CASSYRGSTSGGNYEQYF. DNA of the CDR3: TGTGCCAGCAGTTACCGCGGGTCCACTAGCGGAGGGAATTACGAGCAGTACTTC.

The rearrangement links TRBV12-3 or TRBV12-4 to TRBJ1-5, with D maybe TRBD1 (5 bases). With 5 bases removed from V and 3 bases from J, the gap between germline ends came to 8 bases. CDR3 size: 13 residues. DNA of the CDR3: TGTGCCAGCAGTAAACAGGTCAATCAGCCCCAGCATTTT. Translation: CASSKQVNQPQHF.

CDR3 loop: CASSASGTVYNEQFF. The CDR3 DNA sequence: TGTGCCAGCAGCGCTAGCGGGACAGTTTACAATGAGCAGTTCTTC. J is TRBJ2-1 and V is TRBV9; 9 nucleotides match TRBD2. V was clipped by 3 bases and J by 4 bases; unmatched bases: 5. The germline V gene encodes CDR1 SGDLS and CDR2 YYNGEE. The CDR3 extends over 15 amino acids.

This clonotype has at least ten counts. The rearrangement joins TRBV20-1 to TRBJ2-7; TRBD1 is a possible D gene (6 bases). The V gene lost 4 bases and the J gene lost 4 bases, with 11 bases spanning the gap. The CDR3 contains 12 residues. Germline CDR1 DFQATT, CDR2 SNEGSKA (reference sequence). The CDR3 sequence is CSAMDSLYEQYF. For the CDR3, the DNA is TGCAGTGCTATGGACAGTCTTTACGAGCAGTACTTC.

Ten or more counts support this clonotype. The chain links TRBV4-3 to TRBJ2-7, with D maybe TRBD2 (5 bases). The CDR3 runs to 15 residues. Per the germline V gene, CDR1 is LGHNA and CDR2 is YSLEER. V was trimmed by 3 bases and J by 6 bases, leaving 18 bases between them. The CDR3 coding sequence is TGCGCCAGCAGCCAGGACTGGCTCCTAGTTCCCGAGCAGTACTTC. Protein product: CASSQDWLLVPEQYF.

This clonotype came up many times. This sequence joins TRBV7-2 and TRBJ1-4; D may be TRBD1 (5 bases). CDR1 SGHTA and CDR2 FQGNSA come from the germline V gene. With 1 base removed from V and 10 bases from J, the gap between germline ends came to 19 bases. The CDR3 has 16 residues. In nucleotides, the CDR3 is TGTGCCAGCAGCTTAGGAGAGATGCGGCAGAGGGGAAAACTGTTTTTT. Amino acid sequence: CASSLGEMRQRGKLFF.

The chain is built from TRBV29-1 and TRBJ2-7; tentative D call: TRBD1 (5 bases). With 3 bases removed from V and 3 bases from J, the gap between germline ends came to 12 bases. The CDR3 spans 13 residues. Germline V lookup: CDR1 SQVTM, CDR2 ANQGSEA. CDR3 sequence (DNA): TGCAGCGTTGAGGCCCAGCAGGGCTACGAGCAGTACTTC. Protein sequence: CSVEAQQGYEQYF.